This T cell receptor (beta chain) comes out of a study of blood T cell repertoires in COVID-19. Clones were read by immunoSEQ multiplex PCR, and TCRdb kept only the in-frame ones, dropping some. This sample yields 280,000 or so clones, of which roughly 91% are seen a single time; roughly 2.9% belongs to the top ten. Participant reports of clinical history set cohort assignment. The CDR3 covers 14 residues. The germline V gene encodes CDR1 SGHDN and CDR2 FVKESK. The V segment lost 4 bases and the J segment 7 bases; nucleotides outside the gene matches: 6. The chain employs TRBV14 and TRBJ1-4; 7 positions match TRBD1. Material: PBMCs or T cells enriched from blood (not recorded which). The TCR sequence derives from a woman between 50 and 59 years old who had been exposed to COVID-19. The CDR3 sequence is CASSRWTGAEKLFF. In nucleotides, the CDR3 is TGTGCCAGCAGCCGCTGGACAGGAGCTGAAAAACTGTTTTTT.